The present T cell receptor (beta chain) was sequenced within a study of blood T cell repertoires in COVID-19. CDR1 and CDR2 from the germline V gene are ENHRY and SYGVKD. The CDR3 consists of 15 residues. Trimming took 2 bases from V and 6 from J; bases not matched to a gene: 0. Some clones are missing from TCRdb's copy, which holds only in-frame ones; the method was immunoSEQ multiplex PCR. The sample contains around 200,000 clones, roughly 86% of which appear only once. This clone appeared once. V is TRBV10-3 and J is TRBJ2-3, with 15 nucleotides matching TRBD2. The TCR originated in a man aged 18 to 29 with acute COVID-19. The sequenced material came from PBMCs or T cells enriched from blood (not recorded which). CDR3 nucleotide sequence: TGTGCCATCAGTGAGGGGACTAGCGGGAGGGATACGCAGTATTTT. This codes for CAISEGTSGRDTQYF.